The 4 T cell receptor beta chains below come from one sample, sequenced in a study of T cells in Graves' hyperthyroidism and ophthalmopathy. Amplified TCR beta CDR3 regions came from RNA transcripts. With the HTBI primer set, the TCR CDR3 went through a first round of RT-PCR. TCRdb ran MiXCR on the multiplex PCR reads and lists one entry per CDR3 protein. The sample holds about 290,000 distinct CDR3 sequences; roughly 13% are singletons and the top ten take almost 8%. Sequencing was performed on blood. The receptors derive from a woman aged 25 to 39 with Graves' hyperthyroidism that later progressed to Graves' ophthalmopathy.

The chain is built from TRBV7-2 and TRBJ1-2, with D unclear. Trimming shortened V by 2 bases and J by 3 bases, and 13 bases separated the two germline ends. The germline V gene has CDR1 SGHTA and CDR2 FQGNSA. The CDR3 is made up of 15 amino acids. CDR3 in amino acids: CASSLSGGLYYGYTF. Written as DNA, the CDR3 is TGTGCCAGCAGCTTATCTGGAGGGTTGTACTATGGCTACACCTTC.

The table lists this clonotype with many counts. The chain links TRBV2 to TRBJ1-5, with TRBD1 matching over 9 bases. The germline V gene encodes CDR1 SNHLY and CDR2 FYNNEI. This CDR3 comprises 14 residues. With V trimmed by 9 bases and J by 7 bases, 10 bases remained unmatched. DNA for the CDR3: TGTGCCAGTCGGGACAGGGAGGTTGGGCAGCCCCAGCATTTT. This sequence encodes CASRDREVGQPQHF.

J is TRBJ2-5 and V is TRBV29-1; TRBD2 agrees at 8 bases. Germline V gives CDR1 SQVTM, CDR2 ANQGSEA. V gave up 3 bases and J gave up 9 bases; unmatched junction bases: 6. The CDR3 runs 12 residues. The CDR3 bases are TGCAGCGTTGAGGCCGGGGGGGCGGCCCAGTACTTC. Amino acid sequence: CSVEAGGAAQYF.

In its sample, this clonotype was seen many times. V and J are TRBV11-1 and TRBJ2-5, with 7 positions matching TRBD2. CDR1 and CDR2 from the germline V gene are SGHAT and FQDESV (reference sequence). The CDR3 has 15 amino acids. V gave up 1 base and J gave up 2 bases; unmatched junction bases: 4. The CDR3 region is CASSLVLAPQETQYF. CDR3 bases: TGTGCCAGCAGCTTAGTACTAGCGCCACAAGAGACCCAGTACTTC.